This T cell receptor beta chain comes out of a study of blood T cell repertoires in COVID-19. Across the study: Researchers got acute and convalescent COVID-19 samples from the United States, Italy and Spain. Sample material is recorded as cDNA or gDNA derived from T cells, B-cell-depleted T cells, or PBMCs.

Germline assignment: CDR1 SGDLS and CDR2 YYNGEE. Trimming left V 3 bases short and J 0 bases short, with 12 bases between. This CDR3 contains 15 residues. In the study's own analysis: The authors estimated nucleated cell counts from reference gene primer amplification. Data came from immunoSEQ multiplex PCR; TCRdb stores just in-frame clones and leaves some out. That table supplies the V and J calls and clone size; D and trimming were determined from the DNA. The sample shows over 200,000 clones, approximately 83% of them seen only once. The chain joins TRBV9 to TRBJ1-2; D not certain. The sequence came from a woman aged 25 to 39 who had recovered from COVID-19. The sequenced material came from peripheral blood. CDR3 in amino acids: CASSDREGANYGYTF. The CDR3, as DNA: TGTGCCAGCAGCGACCGGGAGGGTGCTAACTATGGCTACACCTTC.